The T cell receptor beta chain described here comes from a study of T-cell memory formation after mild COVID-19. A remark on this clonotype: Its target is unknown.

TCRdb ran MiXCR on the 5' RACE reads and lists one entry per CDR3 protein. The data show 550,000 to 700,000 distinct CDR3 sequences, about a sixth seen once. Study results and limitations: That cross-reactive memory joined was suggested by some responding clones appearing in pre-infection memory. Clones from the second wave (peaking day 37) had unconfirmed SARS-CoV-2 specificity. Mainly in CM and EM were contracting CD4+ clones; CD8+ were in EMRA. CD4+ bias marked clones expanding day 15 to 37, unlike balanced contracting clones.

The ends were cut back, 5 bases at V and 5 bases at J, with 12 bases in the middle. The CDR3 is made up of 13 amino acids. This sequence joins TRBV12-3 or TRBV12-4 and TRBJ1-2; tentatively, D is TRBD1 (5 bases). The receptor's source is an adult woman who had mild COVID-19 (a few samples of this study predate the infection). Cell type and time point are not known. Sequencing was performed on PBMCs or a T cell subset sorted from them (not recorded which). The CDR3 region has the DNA TGTGCCAGCAGTGTCAGACAGAAATATGGCTACACCTTC. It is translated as CASSVRQKYGYTF.